Following are 13 T cell receptor beta chains from one sample sequenced in a study of regulatory T cells in long-lasting Graves disease (dated by TCRdb to about 2021). The time point label here, explained by the study, means: persistent/refractory GD, antithyroid drugs over 5 years with positive TRAb. For both TCR sequencing and RNA sequencing, RNA was extracted from PBMCs in TRIzol. Libraries came from multiplex PCR. TCRdb lists the instrument as Illumina HiSeq 4000. TCR beta libraries were built with iRepertoire HTBI primers and Arm-PCR amplification of CDR3 regions. In TCRdb, the public reads were trimmed at Q25 with fastp and aligned with MiXCR, with productive beta chains retained. CDR3 protein sequences are deduplicated, and each keeps its most common genes and DNA. The sample contains about 660,000 distinct CDR3 sequences, approximately 29% of them found a single time. Roughly 40% of the sample goes to the ten largest clones.

The source was peripheral blood mononuclear cells (PBMCs), collected when the disease was refractory, from a patient treated with antithyroid drugs. The receptors here all came from a female donor with Graves disease.

This chain joins TRBV24-1 and TRBJ2-2; 11 bases are shared with TRBD1. Germline trimming cut 10 bases from V and 4 bases from J; bases unmatched to any gene: 4. There are 14 residues in the CDR3. CDR1 is KGHDR, CDR2 SFDVKD, per germline. The CDR3 protein is CATAGTGGTGELFF. The CDR3 bases are TGTGCCACTGCCGGGACAGGGGGCACCGGGGAGCTGTTTTTT.

In the case of this clonotype: With a much larger clone just one base away, this may be a read error. The genes are TRBV2 and TRBJ2-7, with 11 bases that match TRBD2. CDR1 SNHLY and CDR2 FYNNEI come from the germline V gene. Trimming cost V 5 bases and J 4 bases; bases outside gene matches: 1. The CDR3 covers 13 residues. DNA for the CDR3: TGTGCCAGCAGTACTAGCGGGAGATACGAGCAGTACTTC. Translating it yields CASSTSGRYEQYF.

This clonotype was picked up a small number of times. The rearrangement links TRBV6-1 to TRBJ1-2; D uncertain. Trimming took off 2 bases at V and 8 bases at J, with 12 bases between the two ends. CDR3 size: 13 residues. The V gene's germline CDR1 is MNHNS and CDR2 SASEGT. CDR3 bases: TGTGCCAGCAGTGAAATTGTAGGGCCCGGCTACACCTTC. This sequence encodes CASSEIVGPGYTF.

CDR3 region: CSVEGTSGRLEQYF. The DNA for the CDR3 is TGCAGCGTTGAGGGGACTAGCGGGAGACTCGAGCAGTACTTC. The gene calls are TRBV29-1 and TRBJ2-7, with 14 bases fitting TRBD2. V lost 3 bases to trimming and J lost 6 bases; unmatched junction nucleotides: 4. CDR1 and CDR2 from the germline V gene are SQVTM and ANQGSEA. This CDR3 is 14 amino acids long.

The chain links TRBV13 to TRBJ2-7; 9 bases fit TRBD1. The CDR3 sequence is 15 residues long. Looked up from germline, CDR1 is PRHDT and CDR2 is FYEKMQ (reference sequence). Unmatched junction bases numbered 11, after V lost 6 bases and J lost 5 bases. DNA of the CDR3: TGTGCCAGCAGGAGAGGCGGGACAGGGTTCAACGAGCAGTACTTC. Protein: CASRRGGTGFNEQYF. The whole variable domain, filled in from reference TRBV13 and TRBJ2-7, reads AAGVIQSPRHLIKEKRETATLKCYPIPRHDTVYWYQQGPGQDPQFLISFYEKMQSDKGSIPDRFSAQQFSDYHSELNMSSLELGDSALYFCASRRGGTGFNEQYFGPGTRLTVT.

The rearrangement joins TRBV5-5 to TRBJ1-5; D may be TRBD1 (6 bases). Trimming took 4 bases from V and 0 from J, leaving 20 bases between them. CDR3 length: 18 amino acids. Per the germline V gene, CDR1 is SGHKS and CDR2 is YYEKEE (reference sequence). The DNA of the CDR3 is TGTGCCAGCAGCCCGCAGATCGGACAGACCTATAGCAATCAGCCCCAGCATTTT. Translating gives CASSPQIGQTYSNQPQHF. Full variable domain (remainder filled in from reference TRBV5-5 and TRBJ1-5): DAGVTQSPTHLIKTRGQQVTLRCSPISGHKSVSWYQQVLGQGPQFIFQYYEKEERGRGNFPDRFSARQFPNYSSELNVNALLLGDSALYLCASSPQIGQTYSNQPQHFGDGTRLSIL.

CDR3 nucleotide sequence: TGCGCCAGCAGTGAAAGCAGGCGACCCTACGAGCAGTACTTC. It specifies CASSESRRPYEQYF. V is TRBV10-1 and J is TRBJ2-7; no firm D call. The CDR3 runs to 14 residues. Germline V gene sequence: CDR1 WNHNN, CDR2 SYGVQD (reference sequence). V lost 3 bases to trimming and J lost 2 bases, with 11 bases between them.

Of note for this clonotype: Mismatch with germline at one junction end may stem from a read error. The chain couples TRBV28 to TRBJ1-2, with TRBD1 matching over 8 bases. The CDR3 is 14 residues long. CDR1 is MDHEN, CDR2 SYDVKM, per germline. The CDR3 DNA follows: TGCGCCAGCAGCCAAGACAGGGGTCACTATGGCTACACCTTC. It yields the protein CASSQDRGHYGYTF.

V and J are TRBV27 and TRBJ2-5; the match to TRBD2 covers 12 bases. The end of the DNA is better explained by TRBJ2-1, so the J call may be wrong. The germline V gene encodes CDR1 MNHEY and CDR2 SMNVEV (reference sequence). CDR3 length: 18 residues. The CDR3 sequence is CASSHTPKTSGSPNEQFF. In nucleotides, the CDR3 is TGTGCCAGCAGCCACACACCAAAGACTAGCGGGAGCCCGAATGAGCAGTTCTTC.

The chain employs TRBV14 and TRBJ2-7, with D tentatively TRBD1 (6 bases). The V end lost 2 bases, the J end lost 0 bases, and 8 bases lay between the germline ends. Germline V gene data show CDR1 as SGHDN and CDR2 as FVKESK. CDR3 length equals 14 residues. The CDR3 DNA is TGTGCCAGCAGCCAAAGGACAGACTCCTACGAGCAGTACTTC. Its translation is CASSQRTDSYEQYF.

The rearrangement links TRBV6-1 to TRBJ2-4; unclear D gene. CDR3 length: 15 residues. In germline, CDR1 is MNHNS, CDR2 SASEGT. V was clipped by 6 bases and J by 0 bases, with 12 bases between them. The CDR3 sequence: CASRTPDGAKNIQYF. The CDR3 nucleotides read TGTGCCAGCAGGACCCCGGACGGAGCCAAAAACATTCAGTACTTC.

The table lists this clonotype with a few counts. The chain recombines TRBV11-1 with TRBJ1-1; 7 nucleotides line up with TRBD1. Per germline, CDR1 SGHAT and CDR2 FQDESV (reference sequence). Losses at the gene ends were 5 bases for V and 7 bases for J; bases not matched to a gene: 10. The CDR3 loop spans 14 amino acids. CDR3 sequence: CASSHRDSALEAFF. The DNA for the CDR3 is TGTGCCAGCAGCCACCGGGACAGCGCTCTTGAAGCTTTCTTT. Combining the CDR3 with reference TRBV11-1 and TRBJ1-1 gives the whole variable domain EAEVAQSPRYKITEKSQAVAFWCDPISGHATLYWYRQILGQGPELLVQFQDESVVDDSQLPKDRFSAERLKGVDSTLKIQPAELGDSAMYLCASSHRDSALEAFFGQGTRLTVV.

The chain links TRBV14 to TRBJ1-6; no clear D gene. This CDR3 has 12 residues. Germline lookup yields CDR1 SGHDN and CDR2 FVKESK. Trimming stripped 8 bases from V and 10 bases from J, with 12 bases between. The CDR3 coding sequence is TGTGCCAGCTCGGACGGGCGGTCACCCCTCCACTTT. It specifies CASSDGRSPLHF.